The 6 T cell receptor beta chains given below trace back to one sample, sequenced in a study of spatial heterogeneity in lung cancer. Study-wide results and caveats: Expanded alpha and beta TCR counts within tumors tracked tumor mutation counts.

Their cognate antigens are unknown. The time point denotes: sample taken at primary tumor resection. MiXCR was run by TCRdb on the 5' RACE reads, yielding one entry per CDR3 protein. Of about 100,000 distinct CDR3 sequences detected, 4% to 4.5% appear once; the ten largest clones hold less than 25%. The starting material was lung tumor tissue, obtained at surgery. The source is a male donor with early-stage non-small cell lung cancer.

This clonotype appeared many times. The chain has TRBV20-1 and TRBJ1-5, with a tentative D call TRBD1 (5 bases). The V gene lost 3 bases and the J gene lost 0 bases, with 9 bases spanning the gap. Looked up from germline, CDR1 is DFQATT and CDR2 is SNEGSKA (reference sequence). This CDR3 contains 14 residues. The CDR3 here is CSASSGLSNQPQHF. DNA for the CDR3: TGCAGTGCTAGTTCAGGGCTTAGCAATCAGCCCCAGCATTTT.

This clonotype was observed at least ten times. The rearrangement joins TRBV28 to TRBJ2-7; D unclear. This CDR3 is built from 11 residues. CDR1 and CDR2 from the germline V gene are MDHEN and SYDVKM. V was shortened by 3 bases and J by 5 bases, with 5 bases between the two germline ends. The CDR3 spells CASSFPNEQYF. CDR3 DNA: TGTGCCAGCAGTTTCCCAAACGAGCAGTACTTC.

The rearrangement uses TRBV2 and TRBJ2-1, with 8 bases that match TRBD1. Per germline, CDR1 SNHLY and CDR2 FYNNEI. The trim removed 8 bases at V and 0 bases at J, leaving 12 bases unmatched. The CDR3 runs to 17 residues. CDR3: CASEGRTGKSSYNEQFF. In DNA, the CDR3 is TGTGCCAGCGAAGGAAGGACAGGGAAGAGCTCCTACAATGAGCAGTTCTTC.

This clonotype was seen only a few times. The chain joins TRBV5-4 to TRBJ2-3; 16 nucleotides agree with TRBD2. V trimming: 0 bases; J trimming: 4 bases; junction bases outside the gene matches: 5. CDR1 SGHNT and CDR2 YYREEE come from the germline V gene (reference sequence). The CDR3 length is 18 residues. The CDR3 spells CASSLGAGTSGRADTQYF. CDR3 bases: TGTGCCAGCAGCTTGGGCGCCGGGACTAGCGGGAGGGCAGATACGCAGTATTTT.

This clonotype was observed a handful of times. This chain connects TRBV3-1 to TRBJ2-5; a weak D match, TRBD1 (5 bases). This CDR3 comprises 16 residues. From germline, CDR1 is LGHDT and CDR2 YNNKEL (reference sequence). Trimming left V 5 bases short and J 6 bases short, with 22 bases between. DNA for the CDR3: TGTGCCAGCAGCAGCGTATGGGCGACAGCCTGGAAGACCCAGTACTTC. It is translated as CASSSVWATAWKTQYF.

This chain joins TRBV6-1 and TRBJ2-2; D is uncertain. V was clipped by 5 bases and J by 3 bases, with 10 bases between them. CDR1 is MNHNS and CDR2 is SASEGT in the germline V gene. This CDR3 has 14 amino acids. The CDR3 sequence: CASSSGLHTGELFF. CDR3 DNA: TGTGCCAGCAGTTCCGGTTTGCACACCGGGGAGCTGTTTTTT.